This record concerns one T cell receptor (beta chain) sequence. Other DNA sequences of this sample code for an identical CDR3. This specimen comes from a study of blood T cell repertoires in COVID-19. Study as a whole: COVID-19 samples from acute and convalescent phases originated in the United States, Italy and Spain. Sample material is recorded as cDNA or gDNA derived from T cells, B-cell-depleted T cells, or PBMCs.

CDR3 length: 13 residues. Trimming took off 5 bases at V and 2 bases at J, with 9 bases between the two ends. Germline CDR1 is SGHTA and CDR2 is FQGTGA. In the original workflow: Using reference gene primer amplification, nucleated cell counts were estimated. The repertoire was sequenced with immunoSEQ multiplex PCR; TCRdb's copy has only in-frame clones and lacks some. V and J calls and clone size follow that table, whereas D and trimming were derived from the DNA. The table shows tens of thousands of clones, with roughly 91% occurring only once. The material sequenced was peripheral blood. This receptor was taken from a human donor in a cohort sampled during active COVID-19. The gene calls are TRBV7-3 and TRBJ1-2; TRBD1 is a possible D gene (5 bases). The CDR3 coding sequence is TGTGCCAGCAGCCCCGACAGAAACTATGGCTACACCTTC. Translated: CASSPDRNYGYTF.